These T cell receptor beta chains were read from a single sample in a study of cytomegalovirus exposure and HLA in healthy donors. Sequencing used immunoSEQ multiplex PCR; TCRdb keeps in-frame clones, though not all of them. The data hold 150,000 to 200,000 clones, with approximately 84% observed a single time. Sequencing used PBMCs. The receptors derive from a woman aged 18 to 35 in good health and CMV-seropositive. The CDR3 runs from the conserved cysteine through the conserved F or W. The D gene is left open where the match is weak. Clone size is stated in some rows and not others, as once, few, many or a class when expanded.

J	D	V	size	CDR3	DNA
TRBJ2-7	NA	TRBV25-1	NA	CASSDPETGLRKGQYF	TGTGCCAGCAGTGACCCTGAAACAGGGCTGAGGAAAGGGCAGTACTTC
TRBJ1-1	NA	TRBV29-1	NA	CSAFAGTEVGNTEAFF	TGCAGCGCCTTCGCCGGGACTGAGGTCGGGAACACTGAAGCTTTCTTT
TRBJ2-1	TRBD2	TRBV4-1	once	CASSQESRGGYEQFF	TGCGCCAGCAGCCAAGAATCCCGGGGGGGATATGAGCAGTTCTTC
TRBJ2-5	TRBD2	TRBV5-1	NA	CASSLAGRIAGDLGETQYF	TGCGCCAGCAGCTTGGCCGGAAGGATAGCGGGGGACCTGGGGGAGACCCAGTACTTC
TRBJ2-7	NA	TRBV7-9	NA	CASSPVGAGSYEQYF	TGTGCCAGCAGCCCCGTGGGGGCCGGCTCCTACGAGCAGTACTTC
TRBJ2-2	NA	TRBV2	NA	CASQEQGRVAGELFF	TGTGCCAGCCAAGAACAGGGAAGGGTTGCCGGGGAGCTGTTTTTT
TRBJ1-2	NA	TRBV29-1	NA	CSVGGDGYTF	TGCAGCGTTGGGGGCGATGGCTACACCTTC
TRBJ1-5	NA	TRBV6-1	NA	CASSELKGGHQPQHF	TGTGCCAGCAGTGAACTTAAGGGGGGGCATCAGCCCCAGCATTTT
TRBJ2-1	NA	TRBV5-1	NA	CASSLGGRSYNEQFF	TGCGCCAGCAGCTTGGGGGGCCGGTCCTACAATGAGCAGTTCTTC
TRBJ1-5	TRBD1	TRBV27	NA	CASSSITAQGFNQPQHF	TGTGCCAGCAGTTCTATTACCGCACAGGGGTTCAATCAGCCCCAGCATTTT
TRBJ2-1	NA	TRBV4-2	NA	CASSQVFSANNEQFF	TGTGCCAGCAGCCAAGTTTTTTCTGCGAACAATGAGCAGTTCTTC
TRBJ2-7	NA	TRBV7-6	few	CASSLGSRSEQYF	TGTGCCAGCAGCTTAGGGTCACGGTCCGAGCAGTACTTC
TRBJ1-1	NA	TRBV18	NA	CASSLQGNTEAFF	TGTGCCAGCTCACTTCAGGGGAACACTGAAGCTTTCTTT
TRBJ2-3	NA	TRBV13	NA	CASSRPQGFGTDTQYF	TGTGCCAGCAGCCGACCACAGGGTTTTGGCACAGATACGCAGTATTTT